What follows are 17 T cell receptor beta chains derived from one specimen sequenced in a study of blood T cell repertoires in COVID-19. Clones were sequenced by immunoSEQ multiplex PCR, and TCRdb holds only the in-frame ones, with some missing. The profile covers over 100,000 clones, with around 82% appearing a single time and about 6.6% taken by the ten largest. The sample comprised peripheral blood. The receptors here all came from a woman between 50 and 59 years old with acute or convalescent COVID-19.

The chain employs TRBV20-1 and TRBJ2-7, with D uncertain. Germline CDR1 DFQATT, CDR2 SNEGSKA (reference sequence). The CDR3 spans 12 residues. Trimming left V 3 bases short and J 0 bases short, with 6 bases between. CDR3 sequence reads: CSASHSSYEQYF. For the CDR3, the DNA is TGCAGTGCTAGTCACTCCTCCTACGAGCAGTACTTC.

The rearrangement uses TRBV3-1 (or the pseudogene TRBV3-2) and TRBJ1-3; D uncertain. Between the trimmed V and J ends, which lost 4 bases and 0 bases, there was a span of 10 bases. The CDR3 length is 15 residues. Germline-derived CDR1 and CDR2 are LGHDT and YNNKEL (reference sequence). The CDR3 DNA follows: TGTGCCAGCAGCCCCCGACTGAACTCTGGAAACACCATATATTTT. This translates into CASSPRLNSGNTIYF.

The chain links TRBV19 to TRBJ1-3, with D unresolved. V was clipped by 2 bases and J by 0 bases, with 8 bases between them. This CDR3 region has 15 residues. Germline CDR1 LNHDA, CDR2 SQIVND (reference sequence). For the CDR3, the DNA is TGTGCCAGTAGTATAAACAGCATCTCTGGAAACACCATATATTTT. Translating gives CASSINSISGNTIYF.

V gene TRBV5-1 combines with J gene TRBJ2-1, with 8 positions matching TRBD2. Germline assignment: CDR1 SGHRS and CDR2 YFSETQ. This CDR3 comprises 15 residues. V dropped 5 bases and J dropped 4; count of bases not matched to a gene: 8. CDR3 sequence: CASRPGQRGYNEQFF. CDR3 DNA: TGCGCCAGCAGACCCGGCCAGCGGGGGTACAATGAGCAGTTCTTC. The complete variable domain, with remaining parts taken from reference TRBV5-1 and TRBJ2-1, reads KAGVTQTPRYLIKTRGQQVTLSCSPISGHRSVSWYQQTPGQGLQFLFEYFSETQRNKGNFPGRFSGRQFSNSRSEMNVSTLELGDSALYLCASRPGQRGYNEQFFGPGTRLTVL.

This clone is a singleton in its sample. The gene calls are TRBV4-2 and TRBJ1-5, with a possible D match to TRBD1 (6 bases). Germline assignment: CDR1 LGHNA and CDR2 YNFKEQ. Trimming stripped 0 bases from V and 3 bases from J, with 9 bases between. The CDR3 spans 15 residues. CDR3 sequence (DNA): TGTGCCAGCAGCCAAGATTGGGGGCCCAATCAGCCCCAGCATTTT. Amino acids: CASSQDWGPNQPQHF.

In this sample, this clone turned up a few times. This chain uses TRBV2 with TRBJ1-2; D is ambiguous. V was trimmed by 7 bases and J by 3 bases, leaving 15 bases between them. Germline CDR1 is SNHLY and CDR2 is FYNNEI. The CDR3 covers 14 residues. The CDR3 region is CASTPARLDYGYTF. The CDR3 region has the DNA TGTGCCAGCACCCCTGCGCGACTAGACTATGGCTACACCTTC.

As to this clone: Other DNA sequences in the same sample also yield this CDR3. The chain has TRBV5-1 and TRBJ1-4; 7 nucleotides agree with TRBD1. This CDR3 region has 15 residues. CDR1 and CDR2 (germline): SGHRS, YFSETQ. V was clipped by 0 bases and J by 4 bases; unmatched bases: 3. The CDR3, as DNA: TGCGCCAGCAGCTTGGGGGCAGGGGGTAATGAAAAACTGTTTTTT. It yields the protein CASSLGAGGNEKLFF.

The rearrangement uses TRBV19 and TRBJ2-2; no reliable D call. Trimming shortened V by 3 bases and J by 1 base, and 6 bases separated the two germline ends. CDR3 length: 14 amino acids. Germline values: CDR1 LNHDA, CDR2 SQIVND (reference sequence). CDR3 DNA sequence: TGTGCCAGTAGTATTGGCGGGAACACCGGGGAGCTGTTTTTT. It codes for CASSIGGNTGELFF.

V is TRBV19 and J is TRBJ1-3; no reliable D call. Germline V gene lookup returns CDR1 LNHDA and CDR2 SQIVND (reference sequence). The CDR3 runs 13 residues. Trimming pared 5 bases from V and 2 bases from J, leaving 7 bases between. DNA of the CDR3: TGTGCCAGTAGTTCTGTCGCTGGAAACACCATATATTTT. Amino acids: CASSSVAGNTIYF.

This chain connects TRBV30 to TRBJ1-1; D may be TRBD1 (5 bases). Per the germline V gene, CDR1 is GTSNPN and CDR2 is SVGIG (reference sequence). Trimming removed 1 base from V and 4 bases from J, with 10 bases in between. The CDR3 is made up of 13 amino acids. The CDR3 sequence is CAWSDVGGTEAFF. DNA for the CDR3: TGTGCCTGGAGTGATGTCGGGGGCACTGAAGCTTTCTTT.

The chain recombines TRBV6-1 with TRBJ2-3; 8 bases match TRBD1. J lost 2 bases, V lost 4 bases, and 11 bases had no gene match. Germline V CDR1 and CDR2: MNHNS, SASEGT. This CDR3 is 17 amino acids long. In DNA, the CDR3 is TGTGCCAGCAGTGCCCGATCGGACAGGGCCTACACAGATACGCAGTATTTT. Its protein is CASSARSDRAYTDTQYF.

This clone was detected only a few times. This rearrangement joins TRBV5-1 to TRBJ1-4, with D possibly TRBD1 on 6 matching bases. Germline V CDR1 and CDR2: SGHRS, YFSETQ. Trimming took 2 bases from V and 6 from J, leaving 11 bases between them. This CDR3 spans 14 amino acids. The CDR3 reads CASSFGPGDEKLFF. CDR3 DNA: TGCGCCAGCAGCTTCGGTCCAGGGGATGAAAAACTGTTTTTT.

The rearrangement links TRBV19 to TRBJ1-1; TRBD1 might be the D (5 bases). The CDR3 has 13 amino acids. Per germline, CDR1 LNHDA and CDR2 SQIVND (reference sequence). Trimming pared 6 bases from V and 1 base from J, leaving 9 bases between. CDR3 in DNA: TGTGCCAGTAGCACCGACAGGAACACTGAAGCTTTCTTT. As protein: CASSTDRNTEAFF.

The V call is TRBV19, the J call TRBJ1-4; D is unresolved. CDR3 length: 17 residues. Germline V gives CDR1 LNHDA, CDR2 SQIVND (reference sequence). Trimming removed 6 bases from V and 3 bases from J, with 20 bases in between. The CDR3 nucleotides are TGTGCCAGTAGGACCCGATCCTCAATTGCGGCTAATGAAAAACTGTTTTTT. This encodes CASRTRSSIAANEKLFF. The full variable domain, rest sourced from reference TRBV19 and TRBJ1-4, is DGGITQSPKYLFRKEGQNVTLSCEQNLNHDAMYWYRQDPGQGLRLIYYSQIVNDFQKGDIAEGYSVSREKKESFPLTVTSAQKNPTAFYLCASRTRSSIAANEKLFFGSGTQLSVL.

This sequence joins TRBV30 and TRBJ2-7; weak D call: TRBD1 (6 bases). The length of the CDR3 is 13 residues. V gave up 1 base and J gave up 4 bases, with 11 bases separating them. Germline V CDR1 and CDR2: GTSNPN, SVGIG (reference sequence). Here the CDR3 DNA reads TGTGCCTGGAGTGAGGGACACCCGTACGAGCAGTACTTC. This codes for CAWSEGHPYEQYF.

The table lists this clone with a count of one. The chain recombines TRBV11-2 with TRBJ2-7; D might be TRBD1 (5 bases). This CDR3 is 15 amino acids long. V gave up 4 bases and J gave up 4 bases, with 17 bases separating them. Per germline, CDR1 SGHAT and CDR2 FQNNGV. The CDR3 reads CASSSTDKSRYEQYF. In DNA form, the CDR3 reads TGTGCCAGCAGCTCGACGGACAAGTCAAGGTACGAGCAGTACTTC.

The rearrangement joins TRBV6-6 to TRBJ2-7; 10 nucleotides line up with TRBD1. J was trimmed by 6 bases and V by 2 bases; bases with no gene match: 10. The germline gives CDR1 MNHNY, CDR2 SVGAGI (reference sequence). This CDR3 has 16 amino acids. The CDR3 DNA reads TGTGCCAGCAGTTACGAAAGGGACAGGGGAAGGGTCGAGCAGTACTTC. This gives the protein CASSYERDRGRVEQYF.